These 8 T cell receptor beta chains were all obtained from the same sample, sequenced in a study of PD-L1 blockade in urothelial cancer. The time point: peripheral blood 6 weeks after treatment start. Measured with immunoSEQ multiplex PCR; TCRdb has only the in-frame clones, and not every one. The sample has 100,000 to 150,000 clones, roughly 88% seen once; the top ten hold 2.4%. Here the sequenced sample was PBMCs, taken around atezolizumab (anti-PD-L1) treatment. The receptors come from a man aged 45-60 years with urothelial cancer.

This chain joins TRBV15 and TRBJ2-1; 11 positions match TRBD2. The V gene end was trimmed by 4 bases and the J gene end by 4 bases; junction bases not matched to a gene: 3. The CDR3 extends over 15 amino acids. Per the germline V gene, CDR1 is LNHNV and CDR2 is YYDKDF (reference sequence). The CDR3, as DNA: TGTGCCACCAGCACCGGGACTAGCGGATACAATGAGCAGTTCTTC. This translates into CATSTGTSGYNEQFF.

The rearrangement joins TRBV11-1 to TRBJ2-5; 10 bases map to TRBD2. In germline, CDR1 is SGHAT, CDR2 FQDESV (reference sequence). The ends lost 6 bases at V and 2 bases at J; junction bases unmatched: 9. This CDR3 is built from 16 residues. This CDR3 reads CASRASGSLIQETQYF. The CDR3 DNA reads TGTGCCAGCAGGGCTAGCGGGAGTCTTATACAAGAGACCCAGTACTTC.

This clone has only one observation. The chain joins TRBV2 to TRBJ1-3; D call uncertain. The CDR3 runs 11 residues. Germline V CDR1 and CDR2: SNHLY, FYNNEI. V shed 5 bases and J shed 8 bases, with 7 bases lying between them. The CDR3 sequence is CASSWWHTIYF. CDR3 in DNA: TGTGCCAGCAGTTGGTGGCACACCATATATTTT.

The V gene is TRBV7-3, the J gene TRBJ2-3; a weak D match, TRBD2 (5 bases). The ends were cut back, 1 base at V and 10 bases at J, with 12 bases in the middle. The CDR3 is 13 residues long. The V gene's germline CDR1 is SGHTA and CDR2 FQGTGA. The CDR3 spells CASSLRGLEAQYF. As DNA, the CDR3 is TGTGCCAGCAGCTTAAGAGGGCTTGAGGCGCAGTATTTT.

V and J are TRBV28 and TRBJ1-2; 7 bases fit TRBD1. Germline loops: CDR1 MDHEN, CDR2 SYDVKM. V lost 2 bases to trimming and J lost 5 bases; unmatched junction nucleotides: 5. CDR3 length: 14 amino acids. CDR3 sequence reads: CASSLPQGWYGYTF. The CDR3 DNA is TGTGCCAGCAGTTTACCACAGGGGTGGTATGGCTACACCTTC.

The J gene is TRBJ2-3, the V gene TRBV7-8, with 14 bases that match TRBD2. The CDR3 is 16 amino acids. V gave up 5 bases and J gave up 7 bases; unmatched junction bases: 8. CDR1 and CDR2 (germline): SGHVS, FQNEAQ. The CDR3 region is CASSPVGLAGDYTQYF. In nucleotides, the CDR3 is TGTGCCAGCAGCCCTGTGGGACTAGCGGGAGATTATACGCAGTATTTT.

CDR3 DNA: TGTGCCAGCTCGATGACCATACTAGCGGGGTTAAAAGAGACCCAGTACTTC. Translating gives CASSMTILAGLKETQYF. This rearrangement joins TRBV18 to TRBJ2-5; 10 nucleotides match TRBD2. The CDR3 consists of 17 residues. The V gene end was trimmed by 6 bases and the J gene end by 3 bases; junction bases not matched to a gene: 13. Per germline, CDR1 KGHSH and CDR2 LQKENI.

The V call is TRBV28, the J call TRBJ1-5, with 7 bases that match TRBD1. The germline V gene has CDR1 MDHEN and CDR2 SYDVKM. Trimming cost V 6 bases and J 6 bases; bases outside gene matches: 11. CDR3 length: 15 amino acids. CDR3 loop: CASSERTGDGQPQHF. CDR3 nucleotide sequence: TGTGCCAGCAGCGAGAGAACAGGGGATGGTCAGCCCCAGCATTTT.